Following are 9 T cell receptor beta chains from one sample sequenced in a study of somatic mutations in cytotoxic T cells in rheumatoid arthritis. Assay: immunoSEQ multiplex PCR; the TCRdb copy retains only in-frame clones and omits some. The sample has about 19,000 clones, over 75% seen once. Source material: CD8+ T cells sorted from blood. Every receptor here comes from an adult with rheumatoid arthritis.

CDR3 in DNA: TGCGCCAGCAGCCCGGGACTAGCGGGAGTCTTGGCCAAAAACATTCAGTACTTC. Encoded protein: CASSPGLAGVLAKNIQYF. The chain employs TRBV4-1 and TRBJ2-4, with 14 nucleotides matching TRBD2. V shed 4 bases, J shed 1 base, and the junction held 6 bases outside the gene matches. CDR3 size: 18 residues. Germline CDR1 MGHRA, CDR2 YSYEKL.

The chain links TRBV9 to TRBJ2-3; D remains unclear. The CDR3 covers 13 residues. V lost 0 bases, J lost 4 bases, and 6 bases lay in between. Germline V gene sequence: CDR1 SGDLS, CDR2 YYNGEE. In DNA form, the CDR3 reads TGTGCCAGCAGCGTAGTAAGTTCAGATACGCAGTATTTT. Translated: CASSVVSSDTQYF.

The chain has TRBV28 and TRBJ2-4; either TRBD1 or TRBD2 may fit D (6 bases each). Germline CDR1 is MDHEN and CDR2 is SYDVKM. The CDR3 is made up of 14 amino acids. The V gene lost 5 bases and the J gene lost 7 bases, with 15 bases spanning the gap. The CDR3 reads CASSLRGGRNIQYF. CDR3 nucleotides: TGTGCCAGCAGTCTTCGAGGGGGGAGGAACATTCAGTACTTC.

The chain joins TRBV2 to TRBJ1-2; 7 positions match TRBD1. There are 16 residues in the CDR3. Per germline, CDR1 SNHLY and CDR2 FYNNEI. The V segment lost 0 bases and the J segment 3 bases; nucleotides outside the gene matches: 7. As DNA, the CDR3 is TGTGCCAGCAGTGAAGCAAGAGAGGGGGCTTACTATGGCTACACCTTC. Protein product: CASSEAREGAYYGYTF.

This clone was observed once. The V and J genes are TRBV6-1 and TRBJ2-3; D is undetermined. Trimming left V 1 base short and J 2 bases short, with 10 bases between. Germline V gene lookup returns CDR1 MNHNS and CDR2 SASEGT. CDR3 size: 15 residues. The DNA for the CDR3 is TGTGCCAGCAGTGAAGAGCCCGCTAACACAGATACGCAGTATTTT. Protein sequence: CASSEEPANTDTQYF.

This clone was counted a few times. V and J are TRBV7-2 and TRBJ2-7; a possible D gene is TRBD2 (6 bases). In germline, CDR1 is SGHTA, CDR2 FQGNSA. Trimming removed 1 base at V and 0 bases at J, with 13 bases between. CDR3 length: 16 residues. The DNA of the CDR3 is TGTGCCAGCAGCTTAGGTCTAGCGCCGAGCTCCTACGAGCAGTACTTC. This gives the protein CASSLGLAPSSYEQYF.

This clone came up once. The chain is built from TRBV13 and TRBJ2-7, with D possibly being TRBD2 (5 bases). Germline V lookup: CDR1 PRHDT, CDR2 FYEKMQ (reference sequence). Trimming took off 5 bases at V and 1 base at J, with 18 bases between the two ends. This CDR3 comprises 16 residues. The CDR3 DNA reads TGTGCCAGCAGCCCTCTTCTGGAGGACCTTTCCTACGAGCAGTACTTC. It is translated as CASSPLLEDLSYEQYF.

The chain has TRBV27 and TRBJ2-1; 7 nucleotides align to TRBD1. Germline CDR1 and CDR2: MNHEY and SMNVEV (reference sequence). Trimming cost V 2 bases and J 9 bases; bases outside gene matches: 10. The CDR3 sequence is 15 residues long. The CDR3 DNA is TGTGCCAGCAGTTTAACCCCCGACAGGGTAGGTGAGCAGTTCTTC. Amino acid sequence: CASSLTPDRVGEQFF.

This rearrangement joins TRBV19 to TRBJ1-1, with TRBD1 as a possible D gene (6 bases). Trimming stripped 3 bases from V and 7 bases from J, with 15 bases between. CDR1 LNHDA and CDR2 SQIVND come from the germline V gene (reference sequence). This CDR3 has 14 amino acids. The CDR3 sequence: CASSIYARGGEAFF. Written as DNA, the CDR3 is TGTGCCAGTAGTATCTATGCCAGGGGAGGTGAAGCTTTCTTT. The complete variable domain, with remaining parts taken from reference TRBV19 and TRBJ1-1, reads DGGITQSPKYLFRKEGQNVTLSCEQNLNHDAMYWYRQDPGQGLRLIYYSQIVNDFQKGDIAEGYSVSREKKESFPLTVTSAQKNPTAFYLCASSIYARGGEAFFGQGTRLTVV.